This entry is about one TCR beta chain. Its antigen is not identified. This sample is part of a study of T cells in Graves' hyperthyroidism and ophthalmopathy. Whole-study findings and limits: Blood held most thyroid clonotypes expanded above 0.001 frequency. Onset of ophthalmopathy came a median approximately 6.9 months after the model predicted it.

Across 18 months, stable Graves' hyperthyroidism was marked by no progression to ophthalmopathy. The source of the PBMCs was approximately 9.5 ml of fresh peripheral blood. TCR beta CDR3 sequences were amplified from RNA transcripts. In the first-round RT-PCR of the TCR CDR3, the HTBI primer set was used. TCRdb itself ran the multiplex PCR reads through MiXCR, one entry per CDR3 protein. Of about 740,000 distinct CDR3 sequences in the sample, around 15% were seen once. The CDR3 is made up of 15 amino acids. Germline lookup yields CDR1 LNHDA and CDR2 SQIVND (reference sequence). V was clipped by 3 bases and J by 2 bases, with 13 bases between them.

The sample taken for sequencing was blood. V usage is TRBV19 and J usage is TRBJ1-2; D gene unclear. The clonotype comes from a woman between 18 and 29 years old with Graves' hyperthyroidism. The CDR3 nucleotides read TGTGCCAGTAGTATTATGGATACGGTCAACTATGGCTACACCTTC. Its translation is CASSIMDTVNYGYTF. Looking up the rest from reference TRBV19 and TRBJ1-2 gives the full variable domain: DGGITQSPKYLFRKEGQNVTLSCEQNLNHDAMYWYRQDPGQGLRLIYYSQIVNDFQKGDIAEGYSVSREKKESFPLTVTSAQKNPTAFYLCASSIMDTVNYGYTFGSGTRLTVV.